This T cell receptor (beta chain) was retrieved from a study of CD8+ T cells in alopecia areata. Study-level background: Among treated patients, severity was scored by affected scalp area percentage. Study-wide results and caveats: Any link of baseline CD8+ expansion to response, resting on one nonresponder, remains uncertain.

V gave up 0 bases and J gave up 8 bases, with 10 bases separating them. Looked up from germline, CDR1 is ENHRY and CDR2 is SYGVKD. The CDR3 loop spans 13 amino acids. RNA was extracted and reverse transcribed into cDNA as the sequencing template. The assay was immunoSEQ multiplex PCR, and TCRdb's table has in-frame clones only and misses some. In the table there are 90,000 to 120,000 clones, roughly 89% of which are singletons. Specified treatment: oral pan-JAK inhibitor, 5-10 mg twice daily. On this clone itself: Its target is not known.

This sequence joins TRBV10-3 and TRBJ1-1; D remains ambiguous. The receptor was isolated from a human donor with alopecia areata. Here the sequenced sample was CD8+ T cells sorted from blood, taken at week 24, from a patient treated with tofacitinib. The CDR3 is CAISESGGREAFF. DNA for the CDR3: TGTGCCATCAGTGAGTCAGGAGGGAGAGAAGCTTTCTTT.